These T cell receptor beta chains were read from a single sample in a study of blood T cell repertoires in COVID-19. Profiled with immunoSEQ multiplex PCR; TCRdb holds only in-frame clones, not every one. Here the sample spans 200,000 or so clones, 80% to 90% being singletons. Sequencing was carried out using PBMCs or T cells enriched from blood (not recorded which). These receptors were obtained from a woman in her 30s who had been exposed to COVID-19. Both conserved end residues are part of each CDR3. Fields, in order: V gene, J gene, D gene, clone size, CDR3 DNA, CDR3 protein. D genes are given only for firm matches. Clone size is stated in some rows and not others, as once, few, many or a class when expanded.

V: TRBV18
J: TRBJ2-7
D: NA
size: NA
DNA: TGTGCCAGCTCACCTCCTACGGACGAGCAGTACTTC
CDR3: CASSPPTDEQYF

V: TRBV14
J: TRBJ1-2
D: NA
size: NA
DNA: TGTGCCAGCAGCCAAGGACACGTTAATCTGTTCACCTTC
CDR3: CASSQGHVNLFTF

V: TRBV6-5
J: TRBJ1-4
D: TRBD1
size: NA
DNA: TGTGCCAGCAGCCGTCTTTGGGACAGGGGTGGAAAACTGTTTTTT
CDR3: CASSRLWDRGGKLFF

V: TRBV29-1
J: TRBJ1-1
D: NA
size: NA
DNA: TGCAGCGTTGACCCTCACGGGGGTCGCACTGAAGCTTTCTTT
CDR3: CSVDPHGGRTEAFF

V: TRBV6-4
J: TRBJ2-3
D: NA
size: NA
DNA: TGTGCCAGCAGTAAAAGAACTGGAGATACGCAGTATTTT
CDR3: CASSKRTGDTQYF

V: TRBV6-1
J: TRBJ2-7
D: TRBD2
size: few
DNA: TGTGCCAGCAGTGAAATACTAGCGGGCGGGTCCTACGAGCAGTACTTC
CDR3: CASSEILAGGSYEQYF

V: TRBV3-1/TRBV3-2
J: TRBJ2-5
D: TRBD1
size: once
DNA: TGTGCCAGCAGCCAAAGCACGACAGGGTTGCAAGAGACCCAGTACTTC
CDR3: CASSQSTTGLQETQYF

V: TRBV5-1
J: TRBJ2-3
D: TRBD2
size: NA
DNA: TGCGCCAGGGAAACGCTAGCGGGAGGGCCGATAGATACGCAGTATTTT
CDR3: CARETLAGGPIDTQYF

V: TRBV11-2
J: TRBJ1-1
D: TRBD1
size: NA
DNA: TGTGCCAGCAGCACTGGGACAGGGGCTATGAACACTGAAGCTTTCTTT
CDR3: CASSTGTGAMNTEAFF

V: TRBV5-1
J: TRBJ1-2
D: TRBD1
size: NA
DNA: TGCGCCAGCAGCTCGGGACAGGGGACCAACTATGGCTACACCTTC
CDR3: CASSSGQGTNYGYTF

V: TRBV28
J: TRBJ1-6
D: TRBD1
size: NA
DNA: TGTGCCAGCAGTTTTGGGGACAGGGTCTGGTATAATTCACCCCTCCACTTT
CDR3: CASSFGDRVWYNSPLHF

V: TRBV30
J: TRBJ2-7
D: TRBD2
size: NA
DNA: TGTGCCTGGAGTGTTCGGTGGGCTAGCGGGATATCCTACGAGCAGTACTTC
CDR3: CAWSVRWASGISYEQYF

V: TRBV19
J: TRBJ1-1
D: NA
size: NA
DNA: TGTGCCAGTATGCAGAATTTGAACACTGAAGCTTTCTTT
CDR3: CASMQNLNTEAFF

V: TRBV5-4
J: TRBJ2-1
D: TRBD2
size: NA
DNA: TGTGCCAGCAGCGGGAAAGCGGGAGAGGGCAATGAGCAGTTCTTC
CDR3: CASSGKAGEGNEQFF

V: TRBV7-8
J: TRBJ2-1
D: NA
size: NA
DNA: TGTGCCAGCAGCTTCCCTGCGGAGCCCTACAATGAGCAGTTCTTC
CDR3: CASSFPAEPYNEQFF